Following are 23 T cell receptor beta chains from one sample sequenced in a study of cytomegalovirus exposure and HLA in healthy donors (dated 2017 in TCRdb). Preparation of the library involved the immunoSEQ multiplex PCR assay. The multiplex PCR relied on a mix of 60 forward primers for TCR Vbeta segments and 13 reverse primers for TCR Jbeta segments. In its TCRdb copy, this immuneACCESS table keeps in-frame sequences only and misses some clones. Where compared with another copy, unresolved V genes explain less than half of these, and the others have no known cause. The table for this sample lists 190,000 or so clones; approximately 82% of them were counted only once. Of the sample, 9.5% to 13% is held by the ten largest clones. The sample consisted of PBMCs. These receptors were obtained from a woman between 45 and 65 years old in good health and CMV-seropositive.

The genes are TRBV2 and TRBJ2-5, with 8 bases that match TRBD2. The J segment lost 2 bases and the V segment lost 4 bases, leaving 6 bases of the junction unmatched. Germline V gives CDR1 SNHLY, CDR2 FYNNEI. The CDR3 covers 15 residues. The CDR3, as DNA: TGTGCCAGCAGTGTTAGCGGGACCCTACAAGAGACCCAGTACTTC. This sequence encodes CASSVSGTLQETQYF.

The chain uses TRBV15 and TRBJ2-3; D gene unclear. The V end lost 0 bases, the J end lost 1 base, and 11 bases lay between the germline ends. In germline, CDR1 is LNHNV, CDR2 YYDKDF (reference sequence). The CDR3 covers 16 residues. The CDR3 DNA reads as TGTGCCACCAGCAGAGATCCTGTCCTCGGCACAGATACGCAGTATTTT. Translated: CATSRDPVLGTDTQYF. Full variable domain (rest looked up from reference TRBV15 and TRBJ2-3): DAMVIQNPRYQVTQFGKPVTLSCSQTLNHNVMYWYQQKSSQAPKLLFHYYDKDFNNEADTPDNFQSRRPNTSFCFLDIRSPGLGDTAMYLCATSRDPVLGTDTQYFGPGTRLTVL.

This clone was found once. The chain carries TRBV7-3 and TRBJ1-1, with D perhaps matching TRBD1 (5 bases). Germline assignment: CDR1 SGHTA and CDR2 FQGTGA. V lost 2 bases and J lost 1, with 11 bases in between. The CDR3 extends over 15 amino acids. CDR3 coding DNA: TGTGCCAGCAGCTTAGCTCGAGACAGGAACACTGAAGCTTTCTTT. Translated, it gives CASSLARDRNTEAFF.

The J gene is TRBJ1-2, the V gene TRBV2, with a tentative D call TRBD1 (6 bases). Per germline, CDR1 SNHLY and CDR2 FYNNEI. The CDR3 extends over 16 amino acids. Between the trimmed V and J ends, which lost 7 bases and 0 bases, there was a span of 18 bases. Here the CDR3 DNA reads TGTGCCAGCACCAGACAGGCGGCGCGGCCTAACTATGGCTACACCTTC. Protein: CASTRQAARPNYGYTF.

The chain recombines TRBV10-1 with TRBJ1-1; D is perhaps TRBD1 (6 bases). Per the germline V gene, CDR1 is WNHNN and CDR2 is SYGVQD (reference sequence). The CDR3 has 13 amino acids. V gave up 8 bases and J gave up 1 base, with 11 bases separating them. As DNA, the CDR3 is TGCGCCAGCTACAGGGTTACGAACACTGAAGCTTTCTTT. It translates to CASYRVTNTEAFF.

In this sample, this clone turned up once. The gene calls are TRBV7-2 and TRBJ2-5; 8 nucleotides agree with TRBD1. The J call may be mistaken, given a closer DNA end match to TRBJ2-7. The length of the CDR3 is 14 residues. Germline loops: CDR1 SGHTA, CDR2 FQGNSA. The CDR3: CASSLAPGGHEQYF. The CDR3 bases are TGTGCCAGCAGCTTAGCTCCAGGGGGCCACGAGCAGTACTTC.

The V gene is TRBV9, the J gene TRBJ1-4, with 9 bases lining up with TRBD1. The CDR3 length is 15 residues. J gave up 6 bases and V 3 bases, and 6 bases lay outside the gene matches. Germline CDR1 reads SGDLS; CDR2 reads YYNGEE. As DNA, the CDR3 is TGTGCCAGCAGCGACACCCGGACAGGGGATGAAAAACTGTTTTTT. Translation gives CASSDTRTGDEKLFF.

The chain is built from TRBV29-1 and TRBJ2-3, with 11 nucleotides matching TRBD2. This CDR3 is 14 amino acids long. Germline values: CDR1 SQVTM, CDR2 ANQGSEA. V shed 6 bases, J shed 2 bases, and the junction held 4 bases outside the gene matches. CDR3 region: CSVRGLAVTDTQYF. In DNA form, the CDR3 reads TGCAGCGTCCGGGGACTAGCGGTCACAGATACGCAGTATTTT.

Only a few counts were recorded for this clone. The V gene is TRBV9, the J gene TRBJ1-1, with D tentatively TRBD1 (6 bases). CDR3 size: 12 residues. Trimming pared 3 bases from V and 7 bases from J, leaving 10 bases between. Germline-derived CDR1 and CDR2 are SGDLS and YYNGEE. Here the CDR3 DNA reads TGTGCCAGCAGCGACACAGGGATTGAAGCTTTCTTT. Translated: CASSDTGIEAFF. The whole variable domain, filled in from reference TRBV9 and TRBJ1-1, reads DSGVTQTPKHLITATGQRVTLRCSPRSGDLSVYWYQQSLDQGLQFLIQYYNGEERAKGNILERFSAQQFPDLHSELNLSSLELGDSALYFCASSDTGIEAFFGQGTRLTVV.

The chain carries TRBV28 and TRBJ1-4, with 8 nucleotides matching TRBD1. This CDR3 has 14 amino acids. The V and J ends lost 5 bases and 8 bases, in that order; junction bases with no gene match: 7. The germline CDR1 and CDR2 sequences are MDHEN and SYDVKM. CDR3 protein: CASSLRTGREKLFF. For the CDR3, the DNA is TGTGCCAGCAGTCTCCGGACAGGGCGAGAAAAACTGTTTTTT.

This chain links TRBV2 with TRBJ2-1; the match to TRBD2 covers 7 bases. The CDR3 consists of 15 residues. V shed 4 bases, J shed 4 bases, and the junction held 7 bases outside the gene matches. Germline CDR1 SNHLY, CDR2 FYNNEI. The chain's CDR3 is CASSAMGGSYNEQFF. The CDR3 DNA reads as TGTGCCAGCAGTGCAATGGGAGGGAGTTACAATGAGCAGTTCTTC.

The CDR3 DNA reads TGCGCCAGCAGCGTCAGGACAGCCGACACCGGGGAGCTGTTTTTT. Its protein product is CASSVRTADTGELFF. The gene calls are TRBV5-1 and TRBJ2-2; maybe TRBD1 (6 bases). Trimming removed 4 bases at V and 3 bases at J, with 13 bases between. This CDR3 region has 15 residues. Per the germline V gene, CDR1 is SGHRS and CDR2 is YFSETQ.

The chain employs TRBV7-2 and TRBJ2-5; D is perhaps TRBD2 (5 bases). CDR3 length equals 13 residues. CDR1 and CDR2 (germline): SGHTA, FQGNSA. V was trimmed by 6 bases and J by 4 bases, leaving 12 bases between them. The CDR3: CASSKTRGETQYF. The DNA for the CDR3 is TGTGCCAGCAGTAAAACCCGGGGAGAGACCCAGTACTTC.

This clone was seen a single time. CDR3 sequence reads: CASSSSGGFDNQPQHF. The CDR3 DNA reads TGTGCCAGCAGTTCCTCAGGGGGCTTTGACAATCAGCCCCAGCATTTT. The rearrangement joins TRBV6-5 to TRBJ1-5; TRBD1 agrees at 8 bases. CDR3 length: 16 residues. Per the germline V gene, CDR1 is MNHEY and CDR2 is SVGAGI. The V and J ends lost 4 bases and 3 bases, in that order; junction bases with no gene match: 8.

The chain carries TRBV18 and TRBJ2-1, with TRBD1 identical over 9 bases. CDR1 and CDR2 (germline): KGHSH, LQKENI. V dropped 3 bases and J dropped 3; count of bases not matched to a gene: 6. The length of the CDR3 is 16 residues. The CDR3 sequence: CASSPVTGGGYNEQFF. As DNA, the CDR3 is TGTGCCAGCTCACCGGTAACAGGGGGCGGCTACAATGAGCAGTTCTTC.

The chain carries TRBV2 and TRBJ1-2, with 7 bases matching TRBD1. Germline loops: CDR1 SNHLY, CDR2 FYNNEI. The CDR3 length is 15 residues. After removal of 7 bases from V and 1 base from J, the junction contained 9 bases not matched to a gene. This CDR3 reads CASMFDREVNYGYTF. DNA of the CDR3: TGTGCCAGCATGTTTGACAGGGAGGTTAACTATGGCTACACCTTC.

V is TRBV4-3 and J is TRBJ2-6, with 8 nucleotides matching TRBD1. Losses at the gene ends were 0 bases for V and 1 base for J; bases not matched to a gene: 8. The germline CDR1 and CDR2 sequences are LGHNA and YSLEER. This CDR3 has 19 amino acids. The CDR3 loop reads CASSQDFRTGNSGANVLTF. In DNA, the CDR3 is TGCGCCAGCAGCCAAGATTTTCGGACAGGGAATTCTGGGGCCAACGTCCTGACTTTC.

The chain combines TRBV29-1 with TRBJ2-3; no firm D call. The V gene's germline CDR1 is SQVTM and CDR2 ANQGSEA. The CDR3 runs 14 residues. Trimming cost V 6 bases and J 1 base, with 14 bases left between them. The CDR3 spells CSVDGDWGTDTQYF. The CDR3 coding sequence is TGCAGCGTCGACGGCGACTGGGGCACAGATACGCAGTATTTT.

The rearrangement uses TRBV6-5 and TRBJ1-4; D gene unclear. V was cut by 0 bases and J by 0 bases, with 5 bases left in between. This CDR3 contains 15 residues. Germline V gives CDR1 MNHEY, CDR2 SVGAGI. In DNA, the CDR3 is TGTGCCAGCAGTTACTCGGGCGCAACTAATGAAAAACTGTTTTTT. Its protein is CASSYSGATNEKLFF.

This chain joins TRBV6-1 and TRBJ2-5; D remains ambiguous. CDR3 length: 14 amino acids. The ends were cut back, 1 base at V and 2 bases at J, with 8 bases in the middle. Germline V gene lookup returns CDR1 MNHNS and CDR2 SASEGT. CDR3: CASSEDLVQETQYF. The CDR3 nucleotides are TGTGCCAGCAGTGAAGATCTAGTGCAAGAGACCCAGTACTTC.

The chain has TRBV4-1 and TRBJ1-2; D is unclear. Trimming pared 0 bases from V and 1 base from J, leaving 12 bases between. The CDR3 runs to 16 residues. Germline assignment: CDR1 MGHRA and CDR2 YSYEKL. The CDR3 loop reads CASSQDQSYSNYGYTF. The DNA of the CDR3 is TGCGCCAGCAGCCAAGATCAGAGCTACAGTAACTATGGCTACACCTTC.

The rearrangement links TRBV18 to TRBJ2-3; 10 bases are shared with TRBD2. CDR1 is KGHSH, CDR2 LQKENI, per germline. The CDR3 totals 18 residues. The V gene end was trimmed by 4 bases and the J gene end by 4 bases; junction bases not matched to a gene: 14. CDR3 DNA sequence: TGTGCCAGCTCACGGGTGGAAGGGACTAGCGCATTCCCAGATACGCAGTATTTT. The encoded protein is CASSRVEGTSAFPDTQYF. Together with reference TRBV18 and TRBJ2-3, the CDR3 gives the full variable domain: NAGVMQNPRHLVRRRGQEARLRCSPMKGHSHVYWYRQLPEEGLKFMVYLQKENIIDESGMPKERFSAEFPKEGPSILRIQQVVRGDSAAYFCASSRVEGTSAFPDTQYFGPGTRLTVL.

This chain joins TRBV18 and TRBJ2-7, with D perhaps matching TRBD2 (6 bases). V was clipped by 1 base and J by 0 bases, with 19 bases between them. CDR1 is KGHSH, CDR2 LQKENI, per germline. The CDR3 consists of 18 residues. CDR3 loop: CASSPLASGGESSYEQYF. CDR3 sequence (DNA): TGTGCCAGCTCACCACTGGCTAGTGGCGGGGAGAGCTCCTACGAGCAGTACTTC. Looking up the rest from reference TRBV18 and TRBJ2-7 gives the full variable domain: NAGVMQNPRHLVRRRGQEARLRCSPMKGHSHVYWYRQLPEEGLKFMVYLQKENIIDESGMPKERFSAEFPKEGPSILRIQQVVRGDSAAYFCASSPLASGGESSYEQYFGPGTRLTVT.